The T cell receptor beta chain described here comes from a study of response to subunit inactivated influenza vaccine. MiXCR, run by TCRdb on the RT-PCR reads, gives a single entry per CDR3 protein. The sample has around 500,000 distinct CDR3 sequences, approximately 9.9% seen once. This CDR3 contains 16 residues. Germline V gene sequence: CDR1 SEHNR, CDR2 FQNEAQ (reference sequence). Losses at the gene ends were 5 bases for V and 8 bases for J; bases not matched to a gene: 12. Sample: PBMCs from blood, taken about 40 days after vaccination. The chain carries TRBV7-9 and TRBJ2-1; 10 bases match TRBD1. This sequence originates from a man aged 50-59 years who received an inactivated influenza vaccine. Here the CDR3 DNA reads TGTGCCAGCAGCCAGGGACAGGGGAGATCGGGCGATGAGCAGTTCTTC. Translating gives CASSQGQGRSGDEQFF.